This T cell receptor (beta chain) was recorded in a study of long-term antiretroviral therapy in people with HIV. With V trimmed by 3 bases and J by 3 bases, 2 bases remained unmatched. The CDR3 runs 13 residues. Germline assignment: CDR1 SGDLS and CDR2 YYNGEE. With survey level as its setting, the immunoSEQ assay was v3.0. The target of sequencing was roughly 40,000-55,000 T-cell genomes per sample. Profiled with immunoSEQ multiplex PCR; TCRdb holds only in-frame clones, not every one. The data contain 24,000 or so clones, 85% of them singletons. The source is a man aged 35 to 55 with HIV. The specimen was unsorted PBMCs, collected 2.3 years after starting antiretroviral therapy. This sequence joins TRBV9 and TRBJ1-2; TRBD1 matches at 7 bases. The CDR3: CASSAGGDYGYTF. Here the CDR3 DNA reads TGTGCCAGCAGCGCAGGGGGTGACTATGGCTACACCTTC.